This T cell receptor beta chain appears in the sequencing data of a study of cytomegalovirus exposure and HLA in healthy donors. From germline, CDR1 is MGHDK and CDR2 SYGVNS. This CDR3 is 15 amino acids long. J lost 4 bases, V lost 5 bases, and 9 bases had no gene match. 13 Jbeta primers and 60 Vbeta primers were used for the PCR. Clones were read by immunoSEQ multiplex PCR, and TCRdb kept only the in-frame ones, dropping some. The table lists about 97,000 clones, around 73% of them singletons. This receptor was taken from a middle-aged man in good health and CMV-seronegative. This chain uses TRBV25-1 with TRBJ2-5; TRBD1 aligns across 8 bases. Sequencing input: PBMCs. This CDR3 reads CASSPGQGGGETQYF. The CDR3 DNA sequence: TGTGCCAGCAGTCCAGGACAGGGTGGGGGAGAGACCCAGTACTTC.